The following is a T cell receptor beta chain sequence with its context. Its specificity is unknown. Within the sample, other DNA sequences also encode this same CDR3. This sample was included in a study of T cell responses to AZD1222 COVID-19 vaccine. Broader study findings: Sampling that yielded the repertoires occurred only after the peak T cell response. The study identified only a handful of AZD1222 recipients as seropositive at baseline.

TCRdb's copy holds only in-frame clones and misses some; the assay was immunoSEQ multiplex PCR. The sample lists approximately 270,000 clones; 90% to 95% were seen once. The CDR3 consists of 14 residues. Germline V gene data show CDR1 as LNHDA and CDR2 as SQIVND (reference sequence). The V end lost 3 bases, the J end lost 3 bases, and 11 bases lay between the germline ends. The clonotype originates from an adult who received the AZD1222 COVID-19 vaccine. Specimen: peripheral blood, collected 28 days after the second AZD1222 dose. This chain uses TRBV19 with TRBJ1-1, with D possibly matching TRBD1 (6 bases). CDR3 amino acids: CASSIRGGDTEAFF. DNA of the CDR3: TGTGCCAGTAGTATCAGGGGAGGGGACACTGAAGCTTTCTTT.